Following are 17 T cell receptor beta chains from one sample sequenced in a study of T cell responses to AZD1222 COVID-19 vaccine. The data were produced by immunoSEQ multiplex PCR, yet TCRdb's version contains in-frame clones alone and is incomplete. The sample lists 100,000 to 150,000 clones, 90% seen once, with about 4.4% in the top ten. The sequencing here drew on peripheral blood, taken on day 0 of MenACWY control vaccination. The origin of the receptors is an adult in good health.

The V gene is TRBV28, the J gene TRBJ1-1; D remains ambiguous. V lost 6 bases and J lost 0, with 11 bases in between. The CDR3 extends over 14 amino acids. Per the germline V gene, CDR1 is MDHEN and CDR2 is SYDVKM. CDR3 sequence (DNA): TGTGCCAGCAGCAATCCGCCGGTGAACACTGAAGCTTTCTTT. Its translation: CASSNPPVNTEAFF.

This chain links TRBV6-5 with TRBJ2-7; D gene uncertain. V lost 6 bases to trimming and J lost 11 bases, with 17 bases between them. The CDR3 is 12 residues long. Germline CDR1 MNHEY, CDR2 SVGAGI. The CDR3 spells CASRNSRGLEYF. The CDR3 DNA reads TGTGCCAGCAGAAATTCCCGAGGTCTAGAGTACTTC.

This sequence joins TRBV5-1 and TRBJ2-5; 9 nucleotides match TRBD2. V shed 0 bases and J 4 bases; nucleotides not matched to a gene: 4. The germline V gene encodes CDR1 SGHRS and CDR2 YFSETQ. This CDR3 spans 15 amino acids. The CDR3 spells CASSLVSGGRETQYF. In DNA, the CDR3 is TGCGCCAGCAGCTTGGTTAGCGGGGGCAGAGAGACCCAGTACTTC.

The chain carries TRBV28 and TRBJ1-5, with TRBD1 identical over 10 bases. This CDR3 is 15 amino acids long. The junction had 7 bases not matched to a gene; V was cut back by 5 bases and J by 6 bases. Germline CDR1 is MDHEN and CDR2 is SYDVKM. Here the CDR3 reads CASSAGTGVSQPQHF. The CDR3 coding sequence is TGTGCCAGCAGTGCCGGGACAGGGGTATCTCAGCCCCAGCATTTT.

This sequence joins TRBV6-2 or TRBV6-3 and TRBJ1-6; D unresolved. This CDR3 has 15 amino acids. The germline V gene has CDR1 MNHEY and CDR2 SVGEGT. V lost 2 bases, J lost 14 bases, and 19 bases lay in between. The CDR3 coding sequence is TGTGCCAGCAGTTACCCGGTAAACCCCAGGTTGGCCCTCCACTTT. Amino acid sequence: CASSYPVNPRLALHF.

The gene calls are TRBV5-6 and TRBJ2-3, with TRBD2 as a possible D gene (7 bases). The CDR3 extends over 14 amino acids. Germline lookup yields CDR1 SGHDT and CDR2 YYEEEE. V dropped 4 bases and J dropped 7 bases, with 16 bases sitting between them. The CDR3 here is CASSLRGLGNTQYF. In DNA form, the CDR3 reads TGTGCCAGCAGCCTGCGGGGGCTCGGAAATACGCAGTATTTT.

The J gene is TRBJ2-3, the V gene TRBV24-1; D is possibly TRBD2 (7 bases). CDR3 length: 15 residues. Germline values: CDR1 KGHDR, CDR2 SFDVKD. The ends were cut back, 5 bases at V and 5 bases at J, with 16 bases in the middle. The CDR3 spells CATSAIGGPLDTQYF. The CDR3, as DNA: TGTGCCACCAGTGCCATCGGGGGGCCCTTAGATACGCAGTATTTT.

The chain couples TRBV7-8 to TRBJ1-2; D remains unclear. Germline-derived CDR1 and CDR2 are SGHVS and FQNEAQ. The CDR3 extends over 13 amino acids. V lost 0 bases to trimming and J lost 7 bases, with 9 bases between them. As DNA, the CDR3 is TGTGCCAGCAGCTTAGCCGGGTTCTCTGGCTACACCTTC. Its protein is CASSLAGFSGYTF. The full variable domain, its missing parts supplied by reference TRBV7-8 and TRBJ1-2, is GAGVSQSPRYKVAKRGQDVALRCDPISGHVSLFWYQQALGQGPEFLTYFQNEAQLDKSGLPSDRFFAERPEGSVSTLKIQRTQQEDSAVYLCASSLAGFSGYTFGSGTRLTVV.

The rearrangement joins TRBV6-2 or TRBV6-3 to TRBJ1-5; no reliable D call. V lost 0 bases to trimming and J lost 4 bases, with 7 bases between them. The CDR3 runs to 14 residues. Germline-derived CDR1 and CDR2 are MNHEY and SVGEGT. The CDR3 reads CASSYSPENQPQHF. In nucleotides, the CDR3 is TGTGCCAGCAGTTACTCGCCGGAAAATCAGCCCCAGCATTTT.

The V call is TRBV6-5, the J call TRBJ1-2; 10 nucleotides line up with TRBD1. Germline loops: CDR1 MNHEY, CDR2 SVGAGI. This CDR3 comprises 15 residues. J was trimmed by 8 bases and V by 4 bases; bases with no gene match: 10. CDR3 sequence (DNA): TGTGCCAGCAGTTCGCCGGGACAGGGGTTTAGGGGCTACACCTTC. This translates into CASSSPGQGFRGYTF.

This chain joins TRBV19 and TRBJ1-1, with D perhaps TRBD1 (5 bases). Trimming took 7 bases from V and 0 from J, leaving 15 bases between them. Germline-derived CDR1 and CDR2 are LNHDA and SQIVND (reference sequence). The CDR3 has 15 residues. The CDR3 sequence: CASKGAGRLNTEAFF. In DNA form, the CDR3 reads TGTGCCAGTAAGGGTGCGGGGCGGTTGAACACTGAAGCTTTCTTT.

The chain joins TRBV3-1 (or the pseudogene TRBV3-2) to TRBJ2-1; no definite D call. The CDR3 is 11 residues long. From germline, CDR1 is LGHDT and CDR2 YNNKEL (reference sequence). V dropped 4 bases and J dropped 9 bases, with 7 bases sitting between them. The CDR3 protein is CASSRGGEQFF. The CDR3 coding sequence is TGTGCCAGCAGCCGAGGCGGTGAGCAGTTCTTC.

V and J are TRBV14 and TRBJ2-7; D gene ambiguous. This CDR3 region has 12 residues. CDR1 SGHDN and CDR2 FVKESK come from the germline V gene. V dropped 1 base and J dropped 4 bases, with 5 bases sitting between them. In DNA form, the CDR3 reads TGTGCCAGCAGCCAAGTCTGGTACGAGCAGTACTTC. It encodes CASSQVWYEQYF.

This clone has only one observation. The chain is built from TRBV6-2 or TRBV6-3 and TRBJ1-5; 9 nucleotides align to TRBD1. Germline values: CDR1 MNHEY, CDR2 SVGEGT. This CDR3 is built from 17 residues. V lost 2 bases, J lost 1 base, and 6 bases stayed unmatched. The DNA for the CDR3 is TGTGCCAGCAGTTACACAAACAGGGGGCGAAGCAATCAGCCCCAGCATTTT. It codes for CASSYTNRGRSNQPQHF.

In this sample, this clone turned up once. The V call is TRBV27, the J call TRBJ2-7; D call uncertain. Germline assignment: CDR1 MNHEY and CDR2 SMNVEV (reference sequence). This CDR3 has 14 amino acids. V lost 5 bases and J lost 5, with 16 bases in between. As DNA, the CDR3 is TGTGCCAGCAGTACAAACCAAGGTCGGAACGAGCAGTACTTC. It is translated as CASSTNQGRNEQYF.

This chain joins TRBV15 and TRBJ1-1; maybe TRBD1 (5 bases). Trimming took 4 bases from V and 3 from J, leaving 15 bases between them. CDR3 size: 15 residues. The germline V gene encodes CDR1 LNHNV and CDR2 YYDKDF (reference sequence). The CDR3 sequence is CATSTFTGPHTEAFF. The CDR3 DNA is TGTGCCACCAGCACGTTCACGGGGCCTCACACTGAAGCTTTCTTT.

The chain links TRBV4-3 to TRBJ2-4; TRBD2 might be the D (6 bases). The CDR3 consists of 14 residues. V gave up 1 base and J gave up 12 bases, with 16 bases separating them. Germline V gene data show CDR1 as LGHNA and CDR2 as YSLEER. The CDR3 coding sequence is TGCGCCAGCAGCCAAGGAGTGGGCGGGGCAGATCAGTACTTC. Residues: CASSQGVGGADQYF.